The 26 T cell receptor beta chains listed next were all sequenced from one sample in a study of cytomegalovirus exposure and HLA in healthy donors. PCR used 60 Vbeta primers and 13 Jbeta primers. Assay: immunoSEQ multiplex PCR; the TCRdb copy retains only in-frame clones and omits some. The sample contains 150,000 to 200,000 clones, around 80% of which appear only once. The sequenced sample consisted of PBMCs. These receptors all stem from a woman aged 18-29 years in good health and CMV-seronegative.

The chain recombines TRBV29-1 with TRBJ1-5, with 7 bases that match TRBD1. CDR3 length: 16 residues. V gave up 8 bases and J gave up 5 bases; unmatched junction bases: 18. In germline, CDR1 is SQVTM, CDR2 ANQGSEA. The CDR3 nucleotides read TGCAGCCCCAGGAGCCGGGACAGCCTTAATTATCAGCCCCAGCATTTT. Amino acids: CSPRSRDSLNYQPQHF.

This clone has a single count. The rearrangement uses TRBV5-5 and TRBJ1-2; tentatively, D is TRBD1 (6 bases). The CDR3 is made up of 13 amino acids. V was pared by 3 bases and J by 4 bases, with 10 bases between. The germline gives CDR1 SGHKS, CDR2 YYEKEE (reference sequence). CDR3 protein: CASSSRGPYGYTF. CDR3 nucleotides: TGTGCCAGCAGCTCCAGGGGACCCTATGGCTACACCTTC.

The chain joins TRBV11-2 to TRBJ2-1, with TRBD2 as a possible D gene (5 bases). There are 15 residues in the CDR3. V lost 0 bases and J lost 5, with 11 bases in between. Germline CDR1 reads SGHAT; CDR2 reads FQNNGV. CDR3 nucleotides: TGTGCCAGCAGCTTAGATCGCGGGCTGCACAATGAGCAGTTCTTC. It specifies CASSLDRGLHNEQFF.

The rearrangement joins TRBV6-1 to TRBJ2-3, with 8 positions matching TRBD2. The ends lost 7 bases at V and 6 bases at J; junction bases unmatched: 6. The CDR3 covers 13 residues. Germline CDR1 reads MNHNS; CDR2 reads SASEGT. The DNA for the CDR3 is TGTGCCAGCAAGCGCGGGGGGATTGATACGCAGTATTTT. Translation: CASKRGGIDTQYF.

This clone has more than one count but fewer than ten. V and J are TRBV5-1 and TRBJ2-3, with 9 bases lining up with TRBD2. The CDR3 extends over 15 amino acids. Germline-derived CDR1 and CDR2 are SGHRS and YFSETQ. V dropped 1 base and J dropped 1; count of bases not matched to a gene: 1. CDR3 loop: CASSLRTSGTDTQYF. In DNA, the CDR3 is TGCGCCAGCAGCTTGCGGACTAGCGGCACAGATACGCAGTATTTT.

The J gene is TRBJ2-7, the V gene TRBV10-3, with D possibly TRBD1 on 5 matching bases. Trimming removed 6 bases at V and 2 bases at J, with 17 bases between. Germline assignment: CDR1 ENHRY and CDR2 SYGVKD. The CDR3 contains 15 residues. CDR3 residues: CAISHPSQGTYEQYF. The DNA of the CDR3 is TGTGCCATCAGCCACCCCTCCCAGGGAACCTACGAGCAGTACTTC.

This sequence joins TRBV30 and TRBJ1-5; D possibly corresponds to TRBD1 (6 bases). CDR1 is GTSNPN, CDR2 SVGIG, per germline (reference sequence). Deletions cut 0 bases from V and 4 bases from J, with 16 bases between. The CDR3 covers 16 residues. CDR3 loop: CAWSVAAGALNQPQHF. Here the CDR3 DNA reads TGTGCCTGGAGTGTGGCGGCAGGGGCCCTAAATCAGCCCCAGCATTTT. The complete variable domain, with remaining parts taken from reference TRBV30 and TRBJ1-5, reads SQTIHQWPATLVQPVGSPLSLECTVEGTSNPNLYWYRQAAGRGLQLLFYSVGIGQISSEVPQNLSASRPQDRQFILSSKKLLLSDSGFYLCAWSVAAGALNQPQHFGDGTRLSIL.

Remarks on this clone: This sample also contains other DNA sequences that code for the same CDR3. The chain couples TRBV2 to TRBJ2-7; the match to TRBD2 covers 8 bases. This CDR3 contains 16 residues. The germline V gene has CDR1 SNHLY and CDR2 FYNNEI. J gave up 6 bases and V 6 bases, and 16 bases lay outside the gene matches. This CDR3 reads CASRKLRDSGGGEQYF. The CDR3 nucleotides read TGTGCCAGCAGGAAGCTCCGGGACTCGGGAGGGGGCGAGCAGTACTTC. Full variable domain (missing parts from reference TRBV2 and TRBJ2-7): EPEVTQTPSHQVTQMGQEVILRCVPISNHLYFYWYRQILGQKVEFLVSFYNNEISEKSEIFDDQFSVERPDGSNFTLKIRSTKLEDSAMYFCASRKLRDSGGGEQYFGPGTRLTVT.

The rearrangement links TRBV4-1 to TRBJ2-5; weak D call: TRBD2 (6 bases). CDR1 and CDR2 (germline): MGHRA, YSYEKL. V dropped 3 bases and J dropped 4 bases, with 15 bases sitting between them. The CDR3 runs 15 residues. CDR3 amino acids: CASSQGSLGGETQYF. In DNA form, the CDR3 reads TGCGCCAGCAGCCAGGGTAGCCTGGGGGGAGAGACCCAGTACTTC.

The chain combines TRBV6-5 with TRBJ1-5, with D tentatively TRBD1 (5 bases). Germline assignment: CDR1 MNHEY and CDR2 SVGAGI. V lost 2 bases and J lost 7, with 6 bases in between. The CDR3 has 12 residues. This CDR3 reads CASSYGGQPQHF. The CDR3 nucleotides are TGTGCCAGCAGTTACGGGGGGCAGCCCCAGCATTTT.

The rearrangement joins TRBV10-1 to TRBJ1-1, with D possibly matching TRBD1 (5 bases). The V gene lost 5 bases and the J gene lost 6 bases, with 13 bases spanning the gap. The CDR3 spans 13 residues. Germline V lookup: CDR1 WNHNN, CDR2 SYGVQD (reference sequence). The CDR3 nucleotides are TGCGCCAGCAGTTCGGGGGTCGCGGCTGAAGCTTTCTTT. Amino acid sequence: CASSSGVAAEAFF.

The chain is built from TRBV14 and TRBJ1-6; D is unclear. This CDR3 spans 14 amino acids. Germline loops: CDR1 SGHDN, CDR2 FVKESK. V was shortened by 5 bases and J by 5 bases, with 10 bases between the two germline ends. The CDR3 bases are TGTGCCAGCAGCTACAATTCGCATAATTCACCCCTCCACTTT. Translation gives CASSYNSHNSPLHF. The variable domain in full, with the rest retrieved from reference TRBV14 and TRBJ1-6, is EAGVTQFPSHSVIEKGQTVTLRCDPISGHDNLYWYRRVMGKEIKFLLHFVKESKQDESGMPNNRFLAERTGGTYSTLKVQPAELEDSGVYFCASSYNSHNSPLHFGNGTRLTVT.

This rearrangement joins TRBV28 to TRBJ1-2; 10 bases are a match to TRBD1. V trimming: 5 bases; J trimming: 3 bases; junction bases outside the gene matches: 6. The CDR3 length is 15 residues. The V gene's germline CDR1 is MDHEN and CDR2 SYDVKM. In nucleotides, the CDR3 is TGTGCCAGCAGTGGCCAGGGGACAGGGGACTATGGCTACACCTTC. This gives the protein CASSGQGTGDYGYTF.

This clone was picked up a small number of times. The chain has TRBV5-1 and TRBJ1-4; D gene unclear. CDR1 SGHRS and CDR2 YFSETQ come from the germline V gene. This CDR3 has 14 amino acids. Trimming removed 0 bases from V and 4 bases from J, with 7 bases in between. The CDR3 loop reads CASSLDTNNEKLFF. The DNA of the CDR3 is TGCGCCAGCAGCTTGGACACAAATAATGAAAAACTGTTTTTT.

CDR3 region: CASRFGGGNEQFF. In DNA, the CDR3 is TGTGCCAGCAGGTTCGGTGGGGGGAATGAGCAGTTCTTC. The chain uses TRBV11-3 and TRBJ2-1; TRBD2 is a possible D gene (6 bases). Germline V lookup: CDR1 SGHNT, CDR2 YENEEA. Trimming pared 6 bases from V and 7 bases from J, leaving 13 bases between. This CDR3 comprises 13 residues.

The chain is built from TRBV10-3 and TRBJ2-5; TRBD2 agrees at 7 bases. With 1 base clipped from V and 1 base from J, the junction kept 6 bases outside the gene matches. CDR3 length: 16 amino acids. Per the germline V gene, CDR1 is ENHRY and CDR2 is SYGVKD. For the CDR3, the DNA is TGTGCCATCAGTGAGTGGGTTGGCGGGGGCCAAGAGACCCAGTACTTC. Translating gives CAISEWVGGGQETQYF.

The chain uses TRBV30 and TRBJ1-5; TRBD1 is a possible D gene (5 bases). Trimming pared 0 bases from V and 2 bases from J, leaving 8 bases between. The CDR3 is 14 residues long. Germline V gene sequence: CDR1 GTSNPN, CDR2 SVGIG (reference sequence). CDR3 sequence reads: CAWSVGEGNQPQHF. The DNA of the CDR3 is TGTGCCTGGAGTGTAGGGGAAGGCAATCAGCCCCAGCATTTT.

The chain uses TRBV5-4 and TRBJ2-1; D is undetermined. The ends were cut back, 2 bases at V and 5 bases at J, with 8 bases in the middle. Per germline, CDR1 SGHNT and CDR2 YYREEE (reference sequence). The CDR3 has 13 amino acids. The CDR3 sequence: CASSFPSDNEQFF. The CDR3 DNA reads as TGTGCCAGCAGCTTCCCCAGCGACAATGAGCAGTTCTTC.

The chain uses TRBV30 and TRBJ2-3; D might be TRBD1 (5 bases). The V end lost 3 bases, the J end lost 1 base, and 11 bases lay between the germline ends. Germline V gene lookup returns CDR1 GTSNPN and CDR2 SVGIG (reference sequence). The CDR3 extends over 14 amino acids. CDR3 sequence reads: CAWRWGRGTDTQYF. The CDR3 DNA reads TGTGCCTGGAGGTGGGGCAGGGGCACAGATACGCAGTATTTT.

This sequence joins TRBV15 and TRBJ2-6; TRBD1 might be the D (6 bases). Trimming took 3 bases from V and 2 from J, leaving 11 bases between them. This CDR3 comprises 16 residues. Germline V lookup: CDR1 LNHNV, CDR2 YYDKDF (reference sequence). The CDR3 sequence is CATSSLQGAGANVLTF. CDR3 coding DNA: TGTGCCACCAGCAGCCTACAGGGCGCTGGGGCCAACGTCCTGACTTTC.

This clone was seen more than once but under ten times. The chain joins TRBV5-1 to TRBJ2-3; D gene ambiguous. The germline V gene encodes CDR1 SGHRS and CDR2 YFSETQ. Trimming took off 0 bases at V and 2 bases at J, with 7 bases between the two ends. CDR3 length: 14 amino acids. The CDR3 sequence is CASSLGSPTDTQYF. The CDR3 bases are TGCGCCAGCAGCTTGGGCAGTCCCACAGATACGCAGTATTTT.

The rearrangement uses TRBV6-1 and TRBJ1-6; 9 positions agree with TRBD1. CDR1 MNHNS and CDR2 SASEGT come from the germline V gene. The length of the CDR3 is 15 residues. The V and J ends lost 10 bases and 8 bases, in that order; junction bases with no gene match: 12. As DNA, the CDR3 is TGTGCCATTATATGGGGACAGGGAATAGATTCACCCCTCCACTTT. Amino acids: CAIIWGQGIDSPLHF.

The CDR3 reads CASSSWTGRTFYEQYF. The CDR3 DNA sequence: TGTGCCAGCAGTTCCTGGACAGGGCGAACTTTTTACGAGCAGTACTTC. V gene TRBV28 combines with J gene TRBJ2-7; 8 bases align to TRBD1. CDR1 is MDHEN, CDR2 SYDVKM, per germline. The CDR3 has 16 residues. J lost 4 bases, V lost 4 bases, and 12 bases had no gene match. Complete variable domain (other parts from reference TRBV28 and TRBJ2-7): DVKVTQSSRYLVKRTGEKVFLECVQDMDHENMFWYRQDPGLGLRLIYFSYDVKMKEKGDIPEGYSVSREKKERFSLILESASTNQTSMYLCASSSWTGRTFYEQYFGPGTRLTVT.

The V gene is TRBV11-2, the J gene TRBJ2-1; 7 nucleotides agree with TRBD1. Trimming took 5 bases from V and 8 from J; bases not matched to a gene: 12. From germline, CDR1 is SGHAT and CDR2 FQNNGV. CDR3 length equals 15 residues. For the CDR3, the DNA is TGTGCCAGCAGCATTAGACAGGGTACAAAAGATGAGCAGTTCTTC. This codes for CASSIRQGTKDEQFF.

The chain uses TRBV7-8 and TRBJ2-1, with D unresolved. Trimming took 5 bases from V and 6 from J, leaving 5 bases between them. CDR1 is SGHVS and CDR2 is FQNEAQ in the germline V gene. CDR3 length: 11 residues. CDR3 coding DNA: TGTGCCAGCAGCCTTCTCAATGAGCAGTTCTTC. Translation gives CASSLLNEQFF.

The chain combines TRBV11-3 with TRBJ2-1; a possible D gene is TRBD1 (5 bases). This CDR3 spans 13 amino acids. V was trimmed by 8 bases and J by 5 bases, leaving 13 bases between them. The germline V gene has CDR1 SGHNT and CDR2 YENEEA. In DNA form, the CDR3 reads TGTGCCAGCGGCTGGGGCCTCGACAATGAGCAGTTCTTC. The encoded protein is CASGWGLDNEQFF. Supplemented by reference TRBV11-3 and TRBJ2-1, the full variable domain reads EAGVVQSPRYKIIEKKQPVAFWCNPISGHNTLYWYLQNLGQGPELLIRYENEEAVDDSQLPKDRFSAERLKGVDSTLKIQPAELGDSAVYLCASGWGLDNEQFFGPGTRLTVL.